The TCR beta chain under discussion was sequenced for a study of cytomegalovirus exposure and HLA in healthy donors. Turning to the study itself: Most genotyped donors, over 70% of 350 to 500, had Caucasian-associated genetic ancestry. Study observations and caveats: Several of the most significant clusters appeared linked to common viral pathogens, based on a later analysis.

A remark on this clone: Antigen unknown.

Trimming shortened V by 4 bases and J by 9 bases, and 28 bases separated the two germline ends. This CDR3 contains 18 residues. The germline V gene encodes CDR1 MGHRA and CDR2 YSYEKL. Primers included in the PCR were 60 Vbeta and 13 Jbeta primers. TCRdb's copy holds only in-frame clones and misses some; the assay was immunoSEQ multiplex PCR. The table records fewer than 150,000 clones, approximately 75% of them present only once. The sample was PBMCs. V gene TRBV4-1 combines with J gene TRBJ2-1, with a tentative D call TRBD1 (7 bases). The TCR sequence derives from a man aged 50 or older in good health and CMV-seropositive. Here the CDR3 DNA reads TGCGCCAGCAGCCCCACAGATTTCTTGGGGGCAGGGGGGAGTGAGCAGTTCTTC. Protein product: CASSPTDFLGAGGSEQFF.